These 19 T cell receptor beta chains share one sample of origin, sequenced in a study of blood T cell repertoires in COVID-19. The data were produced by immunoSEQ multiplex PCR, yet TCRdb's version contains in-frame clones alone and is incomplete. The table has about 100,000 clones, around 87% seen once. Sequenced: peripheral blood. The source of these receptors is an elderly woman with acute or convalescent COVID-19.

The V gene is TRBV7-2, the J gene TRBJ2-5, with 8 bases identical to TRBD1. V lost 2 bases to trimming and J lost 4 bases; unmatched junction nucleotides: 6. Germline values: CDR1 SGHTA, CDR2 FQGNSA. The CDR3 spans 15 residues. The DNA for the CDR3 is TGTGCCAGCAGCTTACAGGGGGCGTCAGGAGAGACCCAGTACTTC. Its protein product is CASSLQGASGETQYF.

This chain joins TRBV9 and TRBJ1-3; 10 bases are shared with TRBD1. The J segment lost 1 base and the V segment lost 3 bases, leaving 4 bases of the junction unmatched. CDR1 is SGDLS, CDR2 YYNGEE, per germline. The CDR3 is 16 residues long. CDR3 sequence: CASSGRDRGSGNTIYF. The DNA of the CDR3 is TGTGCCAGCAGCGGGCGGGACAGGGGTTCTGGAAACACCATATATTTT.

The CDR3 here is CASSLEGQGGGYTF. In DNA form, the CDR3 reads TGCGCCAGCAGCTTGGAGGGACAGGGTGGCGGCTACACCTTC. The chain carries TRBV5-1 and TRBJ1-2; TRBD1 aligns across 9 bases. V lost 0 bases, J lost 8 bases, and 5 bases stayed unmatched. The germline V gene has CDR1 SGHRS and CDR2 YFSETQ. The CDR3 covers 14 residues.

The CDR3 sequence: CASSPRDSNTEAFF. In DNA, the CDR3 is TGTGCCAGCAGCCCGAGGGACAGTAACACTGAAGCTTTCTTT. V is TRBV7-8 and J is TRBJ1-1, with 7 positions matching TRBD1. From germline, CDR1 is SGHVS and CDR2 FQNEAQ. The CDR3 length is 14 residues. Trimming cost V 5 bases and J 2 bases; bases outside gene matches: 5.

V usage is TRBV10-3 and J usage is TRBJ2-7; 10 bases are shared with TRBD1. The germline V gene encodes CDR1 ENHRY and CDR2 SYGVKD. Trimming removed 6 bases from V and 6 bases from J; junction bases left unmatched: 8. The CDR3 has 14 amino acids. The CDR3 protein is CAISLTGGEAEQYF. CDR3 DNA sequence: TGTGCCATCAGCCTGACAGGGGGCGAGGCCGAGCAGTACTTC.

V is TRBV3-1 (or the pseudogene TRBV3-2) and J is TRBJ2-3; D may be TRBD1 (6 bases). Trimming left V 3 bases short and J 6 bases short, with 13 bases between. The CDR3 is 14 amino acids. Germline values: CDR1 LGHDT, CDR2 YNNKEL (reference sequence). The CDR3 reads CASSQTQGRDTQYF. CDR3 nucleotides: TGTGCCAGCAGCCAGACACAGGGCCGTGATACGCAGTATTTT.

In nucleotides, the CDR3 is TGTGCCAGCAGCGTACAGGGGGCCGGAGATACGCAGTATTTT. Amino acid sequence: CASSVQGAGDTQYF. The gene calls are TRBV7-2 and TRBJ2-3; 9 nucleotides align to TRBD1. Per germline, CDR1 SGHTA and CDR2 FQGNSA. V lost 5 bases to trimming and J lost 5 bases; unmatched junction nucleotides: 5. This CDR3 contains 14 residues. The whole variable domain, remainder taken from reference TRBV7-2 and TRBJ2-3, is GAGVSQSPSNKVTEKGKDVELRCDPISGHTALYWYRQSLGQGLEFLIYFQGNSAPDKSGLPSDRFSAERTGGSVSTLTIQRTQQEDSAVYLCASSVQGAGDTQYFGPGTRLTVL.

The chain is built from TRBV7-8 and TRBJ2-7; 8 bases are a match to TRBD1. Germline values: CDR1 SGHVS, CDR2 FQNEAQ. The CDR3 spans 15 residues. V gave up 8 bases and J gave up 3 bases; unmatched junction bases: 12. Here the CDR3 reads CASLRSGQGFYEQYF. The CDR3 coding sequence is TGTGCCAGCCTTAGGTCCGGACAGGGTTTCTACGAGCAGTACTTC.

About this clone: The junction does not match germline at one end; this may be a read error. The chain links TRBV27 to TRBJ1-1; TRBD1 matches at 9 bases. Germline V lookup: CDR1 MNHEY, CDR2 SMNVEV (reference sequence). CDR3 length equals 16 residues. The CDR3 sequence is CVSSFRRTGANTEAFF. The CDR3 DNA is TGTGTCAGCAGTTTTAGGCGGACAGGGGCGAACACTGAAGCTTTCTTT.

The chain carries TRBV18 and TRBJ2-3; a possible D gene is TRBD2 (5 bases). Per germline, CDR1 KGHSH and CDR2 LQKENI. The CDR3 is 18 amino acids. Trimming removed 0 bases at V and 3 bases at J, with 19 bases between. CDR3 DNA sequence: TGTGCCAGCTCACCACCGGCGGCAGGTCGGGGTCGGACAGATACGCAGTATTTT. Protein product: CASSPPAAGRGRTDTQYF. Filled out from reference TRBV18 and TRBJ2-3, the complete variable domain reads NAGVMQNPRHLVRRRGQEARLRCSPMKGHSHVYWYRQLPEEGLKFMVYLQKENIIDESGMPKERFSAEFPKEGPSILRIQQVVRGDSAAYFCASSPPAAGRGRTDTQYFGPGTRLTVL.

The chain has TRBV28 and TRBJ2-6; TRBD1 might be the D (6 bases). The CDR3 has 20 amino acids. Trimming took 3 bases from V and 0 from J, leaving 21 bases between them. CDR1 is MDHEN, CDR2 SYDVKM, per germline. CDR3 protein: CASSFLPYRQGTSGANVLTF. The CDR3 nucleotides are TGTGCCAGCAGTTTTTTGCCGTATCGTCAGGGGACCTCTGGGGCCAACGTCCTGACTTTC. The full variable domain, completed using reference TRBV28 and TRBJ2-6, is DVKVTQSSRYLVKRTGEKVFLECVQDMDHENMFWYRQDPGLGLRLIYFSYDVKMKEKGDIPEGYSVSREKKERFSLILESASTNQTSMYLCASSFLPYRQGTSGANVLTFGAGSRLTVL.

The rearrangement joins TRBV20-1 to TRBJ1-2; D call uncertain. The CDR3 runs 8 residues. Trimming cost V 5 bases and J 14 bases, with 9 bases left between them. Germline V gene data show CDR1 as DFQATT and CDR2 as SNEGSKA (reference sequence). This CDR3 is CSAQFRTF. In nucleotides, the CDR3 is TGCAGTGCTCAGTTCAGGACCTTC.

V usage is TRBV9 and J usage is TRBJ2-2; 9 nucleotides agree with TRBD1. CDR3 length: 16 residues. The germline CDR1 and CDR2 sequences are SGDLS and YYNGEE. After removal of 5 bases from V and 5 bases from J, the junction contained 10 bases not matched to a gene. CDR3 in amino acids: CASSIEQGASTGELFF. The CDR3 region has the DNA TGTGCCAGCAGTATAGAACAGGGGGCTAGTACCGGGGAGCTGTTTTTT. The complete variable domain, with remaining parts taken from reference TRBV9 and TRBJ2-2, reads DSGVTQTPKHLITATGQRVTLRCSPRSGDLSVYWYQQSLDQGLQFLIQYYNGEERAKGNILERFSAQQFPDLHSELNLSSLELGDSALYFCASSIEQGASTGELFFGEGSRLTVL.

The chain carries TRBV30 and TRBJ1-2; tentatively, D is TRBD1 (6 bases). Looked up from germline, CDR1 is GTSNPN and CDR2 is SVGIG (reference sequence). V gave up 0 bases and J gave up 7 bases, with 15 bases separating them. This CDR3 comprises 14 residues. In DNA, the CDR3 is TGTGCCTGGAGTGTACAGGGTAATTCGGGTGGCTACACCTTC. Translation: CAWSVQGNSGGYTF.

This chain connects TRBV27 to TRBJ2-5; a possible D gene is TRBD2 (6 bases). Looked up from germline, CDR1 is MNHEY and CDR2 is SMNVEV (reference sequence). V shed 2 bases and J shed 2 bases, with 15 bases lying between them. CDR3 size: 16 residues. CDR3 residues: CASSLIRTKRQETQYF. The CDR3 DNA is TGTGCCAGCAGTTTAATTAGGACTAAACGACAAGAGACCCAGTACTTC.

The CDR3 nucleotides read TGTGCCAGCAGCTTAGGACGGACAGTAAATACAGATACGCAGTATTTT. Amino acid sequence: CASSLGRTVNTDTQYF. V is TRBV11-2 and J is TRBJ2-3; maybe TRBD1 (6 bases). Germline V gene sequence: CDR1 SGHAT, CDR2 FQNNGV. This CDR3 is 16 amino acids long. V was clipped by 1 base and J by 3 bases, with 14 bases between them.

The chain carries TRBV20-1 and TRBJ2-1; D call uncertain. Per the germline V gene, CDR1 is DFQATT and CDR2 is SNEGSKA (reference sequence). V was clipped by 5 bases and J by 6 bases, with 8 bases between them. This CDR3 is built from 11 residues. CDR3 region: CSALHGNEQFF. Written as DNA, the CDR3 is TGCAGTGCTCTTCACGGCAATGAGCAGTTCTTC.

The rearrangement links TRBV2 to TRBJ1-6; 9 nucleotides line up with TRBD1. CDR3 size: 14 residues. V gave up 6 bases and J gave up 9 bases; unmatched junction bases: 6. The germline gives CDR1 SNHLY, CDR2 FYNNEI. CDR3: CASRGTGSSSPLHF. In nucleotides, the CDR3 is TGTGCCAGCAGAGGGACAGGGTCGAGTTCACCCCTCCACTTT.

The CDR3 is CASSPSGGDYGYTF. The CDR3 DNA reads as TGTGCCAGCAGCCCCTCGGGAGGGGACTATGGCTACACCTTC. The rearrangement links TRBV7-2 to TRBJ1-2, with a possible D match to TRBD1 (5 bases). Germline V CDR1 and CDR2: SGHTA, FQGNSA. The CDR3 loop spans 14 amino acids. Deletions cut 5 bases from V and 3 bases from J, with 13 bases between.